This T cell receptor beta chain was obtained from a study of graft-versus-host responses after intestinal transplantation. To note about this clone: Its antigen is not known.

The germline V and J ends were trimmed by 4 bases and 10 bases, with 14 bases remaining between them. Germline-derived CDR1 and CDR2 are MNHEY and SVGAGI. This CDR3 region has 13 residues. Assay: immunoSEQ multiplex PCR; the TCRdb copy retains only in-frame clones and omits some. The sample yields about 59,000 clones, 94% seen once. V and J are TRBV6-5 and TRBJ2-1; possibly TRBD1 for D (6 bases). The material sequenced was unstimulated CD4+ T cells sorted from spleen or lymph node cells, taken before transplant. This TCR derives from a human donor who was the organ donor for an intestinal transplant. The CDR3 DNA reads TGTGCCAGCAGTTTTCGAAACAGGGCCGAGCAGTTCTTC. Translating gives CASSFRNRAEQFF.